The 9 T cell receptor beta chains presented below share a single source sample, sequenced in a study of T-cell memory formation after mild COVID-19. TCRdb re-derived calls from the 5' RACE reads in MiXCR, one entry per CDR3 protein. The repertoire holds roughly 600,000 distinct CDR3 sequences, with approximately 19% as singletons. The source material was PBMCs or a T cell subset sorted from them (not recorded which). The receptors stem from an adult woman who had mild COVID-19 (a few samples of this study predate the infection). Cell type and time point are not known.

This clonotype appeared many times. The chain's CDR3 is CSFLTSSSTDTQYF. CDR3 in DNA: TGCAGCTTTCTGACTTCGTCTAGCACAGATACGCAGTATTTT. This chain joins TRBV29-1 and TRBJ2-3; D is unresolved. The length of the CDR3 is 14 residues. V was shortened by 8 bases and J by 0 bases, with 15 bases between the two germline ends. The germline gives CDR1 SQVTM, CDR2 ANQGSEA.

This clonotype was seen a handful of times. This chain joins TRBV5-1 and TRBJ2-1, with D perhaps assigned TRBD1 or TRBD2 (5 bases each). CDR3 length equals 15 residues. Germline-derived CDR1 and CDR2 are SGHRS and YFSETQ. Trimming cost V 2 bases and J 5 bases, with 14 bases left between them. For the CDR3, the DNA is TGCGCCAGCAGCTTCACCGGGACGGAAAACAATGAGCAGTTCTTC. Protein sequence: CASSFTGTENNEQFF.

The chain has TRBV15 and TRBJ2-7, with 11 nucleotides matching TRBD1. Germline V gene data show CDR1 as LNHNV and CDR2 as YYDKDF (reference sequence). Trimming removed 4 bases from V and 2 bases from J; junction bases left unmatched: 1. The CDR3 covers 14 residues. CDR3 sequence reads: CATSKDRGPYEQYF. The CDR3 DNA sequence: TGTGCCACCAGCAAGGACAGGGGGCCCTACGAGCAGTACTTC.

This clonotype was observed a handful of times. The V call is TRBV4-2, the J call TRBJ1-1; D gene unclear. This CDR3 has 14 residues. Germline values: CDR1 LGHNA, CDR2 YNFKEQ. V shed 2 bases and J shed 3 bases, with 10 bases lying between them. The DNA for the CDR3 is TGTGCCAGCAGCCAAATTGGGGAAGACACTGAAGCTTTCTTT. This codes for CASSQIGEDTEAFF.

This clonotype turned up a few times. The rearrangement uses TRBV20-1 and TRBJ2-1; TRBD2 matches 16 bases. After removal of 0 bases from V and 0 bases from J, the junction contained 11 bases not matched to a gene. There are 21 residues in the CDR3. Per the germline V gene, CDR1 is DFQATT and CDR2 is SNEGSKA (reference sequence). The CDR3 spells CSARDAGLAGGTQISYNEQFF. The CDR3, as DNA: TGCAGTGCTAGAGACGCGGGACTAGCGGGAGGGACCCAAATCTCCTACAATGAGCAGTTCTTC.

At least ten counts were recorded for this clonotype. V is TRBV24-1 and J is TRBJ2-7; 11 bases agree with TRBD2. Germline values: CDR1 KGHDR, CDR2 SFDVKD. V was clipped by 1 base and J by 5 bases; unmatched bases: 12. The CDR3 has 18 residues. CDR3 bases: TGTGCCACCAGTGATTTCTGGGTAGCGGGAGGGCCTGGGGACGAGCAGTACTTC. Its translation: CATSDFWVAGGPGDEQYF.

This clonotype was found once. The chain recombines TRBV20-1 with TRBJ2-7; D remains unclear. CDR1 and CDR2 (germline): DFQATT, SNEGSKA (reference sequence). Deletions cut 3 bases from V and 2 bases from J, with 11 bases between. CDR3 length equals 13 residues. CDR3 nucleotide sequence: TGCAGTGCTAGGAGCCCAGCGCCCTACGAGCAGTACTTC. Its protein is CSARSPAPYEQYF.

This clonotype was detected ten times or more. The V gene is TRBV7-2, the J gene TRBJ1-1; weak D call: TRBD1 (5 bases). The CDR3 spans 13 residues. Germline CDR1 is SGHTA and CDR2 is FQGNSA. With 5 bases removed from V and 0 bases from J, the gap between germline ends came to 7 bases. The CDR3 nucleotides are TGTGCCAGCAGCAGGACACTGAACACTGAAGCTTTCTTT. This codes for CASSRTLNTEAFF.

This clonotype was detected only a few times. V and J are TRBV20-1 and TRBJ1-2; 7 bases are shared with TRBD1. The junction had 3 bases not matched to a gene; V was cut back by 5 bases and J by 0 bases. The V gene's germline CDR1 is DFQATT and CDR2 SNEGSKA (reference sequence). The length of the CDR3 is 13 residues. CDR3 DNA sequence: TGCAGTGCTTACGACAGGGCTAACTATGGCTACACCTTC. As protein: CSAYDRANYGYTF.